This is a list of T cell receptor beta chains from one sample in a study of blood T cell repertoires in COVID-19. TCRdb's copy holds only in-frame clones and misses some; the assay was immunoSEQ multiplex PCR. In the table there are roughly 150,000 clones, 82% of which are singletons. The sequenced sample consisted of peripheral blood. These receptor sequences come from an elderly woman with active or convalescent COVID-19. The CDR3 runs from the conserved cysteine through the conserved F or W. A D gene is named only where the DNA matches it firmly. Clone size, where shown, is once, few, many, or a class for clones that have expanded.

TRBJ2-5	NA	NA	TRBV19	TGTGCCAGTAGACTTAGGGGGGGAGAGACCCAGTACTTC	CASRLRGGETQYF
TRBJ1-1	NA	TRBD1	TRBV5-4	TGTGCCAGCAGTCCCTCCGACAGGGTGGCTGAAGCTTTCTTT	CASSPSDRVAEAFF
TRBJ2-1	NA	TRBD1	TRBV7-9	TGTGCCAGCAGCTTGACAGGGTTTCAAAAAATCTCCTACAATGAGCAGTTCTTC	CASSLTGFQKISYNEQFF
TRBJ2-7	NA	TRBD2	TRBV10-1	TGCGCCAGCAGTCCCGACGTGGACTGGACTAGGGATTACGAGCAGTACTTC	CASSPDVDWTRDYEQYF
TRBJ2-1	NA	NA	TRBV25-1	TGTGCCAGCAGTGAAGAGGTCGACTACAATGAGCAGTTCTTC	CASSEEVDYNEQFF
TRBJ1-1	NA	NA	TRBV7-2	TGTGCCAGCAGCTTATCGGAGTACACTGAAGCTTTCTTT	CASSLSEYTEAFF
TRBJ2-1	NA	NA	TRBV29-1	TGCAGCGTTGAAAGAGTCTCCTACAATGAGCAGTTCTTC	CSVERVSYNEQFF
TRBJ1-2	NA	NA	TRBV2	TGTGCCAGCAGTGCGAGTGGCGGTCTTGGCTACACCTTC	CASSASGGLGYTF
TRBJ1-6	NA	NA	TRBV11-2	TGTGCCAGCACCGGACAGCTCTATAATTCACCCCTCCACTTT	CASTGQLYNSPLHF
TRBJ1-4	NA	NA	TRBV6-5	TGTGTCAGCAGTTACCAGGGTGTACCTAATGAAAAACTGTTTTTT	CVSSYQGVPNEKLFF
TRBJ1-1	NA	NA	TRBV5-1	TGCGCCAGTAGTAGGGGCCTCTCGAACACTGAAGCTTTCTTT	CASSRGLSNTEAFF
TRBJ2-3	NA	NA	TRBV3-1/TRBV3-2	TGTGCCAGCAGCCAAGGCCGGACAGATACGCAGTATTTT	CASSQGRTDTQYF
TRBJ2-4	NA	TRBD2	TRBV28	TGTGCCAGCAGTTTAGCGGGGGTAGCCAAAAACATTCAGTACTTC	CASSLAGVAKNIQYF
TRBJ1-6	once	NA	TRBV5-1	TGCGCCAGCAGCTTGGGGGCCACGAATTCACCCCTCCACTTT	CASSLGATNSPLHF
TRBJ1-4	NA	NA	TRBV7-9	TGTGCCAGCAGCGAGGTGGATGAAAAACTGTTTTTT	CASSEVDEKLFF
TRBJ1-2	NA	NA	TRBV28	TGTGCCAGTTTAGGGGGGGGCGGGTATCATGGCTACACCTTC	CASLGGGGYHGYTF
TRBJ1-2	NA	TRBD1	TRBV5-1	TGCGCCAGCAGCTCACAGGGGGACTATGGCTACACCTTC	CASSSQGDYGYTF
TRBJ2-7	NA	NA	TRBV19	TGTGCCAGTAGTAAAGCGGAGGGGGGGGGCTACGAGCAGTACTTC	CASSKAEGGGYEQYF
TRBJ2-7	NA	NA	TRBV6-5	TGTGCCAGCACCCCGTGGGGGACTGGGTACGAGCAGTACTTC	CASTPWGTGYEQYF
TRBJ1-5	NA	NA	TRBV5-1	TGCGCCAGCAGCCCGTCGACAGGCCTCGAGCCCCAGCATTTT	CASSPSTGLEPQHF
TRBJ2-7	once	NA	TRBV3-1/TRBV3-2	TGTGCCAGCAGCCAAGATCGGGTCAGGGGAGGGGTTACCGACGAGCAGTACTTC	CASSQDRVRGGVTDEQYF
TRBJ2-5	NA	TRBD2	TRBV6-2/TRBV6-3	TGTGCCAGCAGTTACTCGAATTCTGCTAGCGGGACTTGGCTGGAGACCCAGTACTTC	CASSYSNSASGTWLETQYF
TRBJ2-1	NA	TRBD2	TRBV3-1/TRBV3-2	TGTGCCAGCAGCCGCGAAACGGGAGGGCTGTACAATGAGCAGTTCTTC	CASSRETGGLYNEQFF
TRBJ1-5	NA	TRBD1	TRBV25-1	TGTGCCAGCAGCCCGACAGGGACCAATCAGCCCCAGCATTTT	CASSPTGTNQPQHF
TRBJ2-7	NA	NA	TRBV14	TGTGCCAGCAGCCAAGATTACAGGGTTGCCTACGAGCAGTACTTC	CASSQDYRVAYEQYF
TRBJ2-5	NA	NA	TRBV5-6	TGTGCCAGCAGCTCCCGAGAGAAAGAGACCCAGTACTTC	CASSSREKETQYF
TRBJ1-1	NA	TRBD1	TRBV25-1	TGTGCCAGCAGGGAGACAGGGTTGAACACTGAAGCTTTCTTT	CASRETGLNTEAFF
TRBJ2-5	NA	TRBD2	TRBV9	TGTGCCAGCAGCGTCCTCGGGGGGAGTGAGACCCAGTACTTC	CASSVLGGSETQYF
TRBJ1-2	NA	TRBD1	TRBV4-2	TGTGCCAGCAGCCAAGTTCTCAGGGGGCCGGTGGATGGCTACACCTTC	CASSQVLRGPVDGYTF
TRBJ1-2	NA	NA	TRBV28	TGTGCCAGCAGCTCCGGGTGGGGCTACACCTTC	CASSSGWGYTF